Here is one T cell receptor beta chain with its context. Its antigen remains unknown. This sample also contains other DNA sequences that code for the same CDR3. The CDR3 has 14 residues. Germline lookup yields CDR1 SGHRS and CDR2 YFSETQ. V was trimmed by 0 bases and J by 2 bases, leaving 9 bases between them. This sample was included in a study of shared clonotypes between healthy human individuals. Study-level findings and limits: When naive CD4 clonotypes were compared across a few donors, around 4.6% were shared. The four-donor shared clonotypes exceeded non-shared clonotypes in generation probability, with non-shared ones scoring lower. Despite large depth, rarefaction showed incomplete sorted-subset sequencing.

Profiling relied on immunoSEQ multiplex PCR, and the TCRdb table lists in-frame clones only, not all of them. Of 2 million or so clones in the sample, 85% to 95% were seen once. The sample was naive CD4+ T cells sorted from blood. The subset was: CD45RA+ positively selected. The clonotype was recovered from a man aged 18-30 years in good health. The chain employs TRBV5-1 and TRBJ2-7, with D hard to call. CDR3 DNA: TGCGCCAGCAGCTTGGCGGGTTCTCCCTACGAGCAGTACTTC. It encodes CASSLAGSPYEQYF.